These 11 T cell receptor beta chains share one sample of origin, sequenced in a study of CD8 T cells in ankylosing spondylitis. Study-level results: Seemingly distinctive of ankylosing spondylitis blood was a TCR beta motif formed by eight highly homologous variants.

Via MiXCR, TCRdb re-called the 5' RACE reads, giving one row per CDR3 protein. Here the sample spans 750,000 to 850,000 distinct CDR3 sequences, approximately 12% being singletons. These TCRs are of unknown antigen specificity. The sequenced sample was blood, either unsorted or a sorted T cell fraction (not recorded which). The receptors originated from a male donor with ankylosing spondylitis.

This clonotype was found many times. This chain links TRBV6-5 with TRBJ2-2; 7 positions agree with TRBD1. The CDR3 consists of 14 residues. V gave up 8 bases and J gave up 1 base; unmatched junction bases: 4. Germline assignment: CDR1 MNHEY and CDR2 SVGAGI. The CDR3 nucleotides read TGTGCCAGCGGATACAGGGGGAACACCGGGGAGCTGTTTTTT. It yields the protein CASGYRGNTGELFF.

This clonotype was seen only a few times. V usage is TRBV10-3 and J usage is TRBJ1-1; D is uncertain. The CDR3 loop spans 13 amino acids. The ends were cut back, 4 bases at V and 10 bases at J, with 16 bases in the middle. Germline V lookup: CDR1 ENHRY, CDR2 SYGVKD. CDR3 sequence: CAISVKDAVGAFF. CDR3 DNA: TGTGCCATCAGTGTAAAGGACGCCGTTGGAGCTTTCTTT.

The chain couples TRBV12-3 or TRBV12-4 to TRBJ1-1; 7 nucleotides align to TRBD1. The V and J ends lost 5 bases and 5 bases, in that order; junction bases with no gene match: 5. The CDR3 loop spans 13 amino acids. The CDR3 spells CASSEGQQTEAFF. DNA of the CDR3: TGTGCCAGCAGTGAGGGACAGCAGACTGAAGCTTTCTTT.

This chain connects TRBV19 to TRBJ2-7; 7 nucleotides agree with TRBD1. With V trimmed by 4 bases and J by 1 base, 7 bases remained unmatched. Germline V CDR1 and CDR2: LNHDA, SQIVND (reference sequence). CDR3 length: 15 residues. The CDR3 reads CASSNKRDSSYEQYF. CDR3 nucleotides: TGTGCCAGTAGTAACAAACGGGACAGTTCCTACGAGCAGTACTTC.

This chain joins TRBV20-1 and TRBJ2-1, with 13 nucleotides matching TRBD2. CDR3 size: 15 residues. Trimming removed 3 bases from V and 4 bases from J; junction bases left unmatched: 3. Germline CDR1 reads DFQATT; CDR2 reads SNEGSKA (reference sequence). CDR3: CSASTGLAGYNEQFF. The CDR3 region has the DNA TGCAGTGCTAGTACGGGACTAGCGGGGTACAATGAGCAGTTCTTC.

The gene calls are TRBV4-3 and TRBJ1-4, with 10 bases that match TRBD1. This CDR3 spans 16 amino acids. V shed 3 bases and J 3 bases; nucleotides not matched to a gene: 4. CDR1 is LGHNA and CDR2 is YSLEER in the germline V gene. The CDR3 loop reads CASSQRQGASNEKLFF. The DNA of the CDR3 is TGCGCCAGCAGCCAGCGACAGGGGGCATCTAATGAAAAACTGTTTTTT.

This clonotype was picked up a small number of times. The J gene is TRBJ1-2, the V gene TRBV7-9; TRBD1 agrees at 9 bases. The CDR3 is 12 residues long. CDR1 and CDR2 (germline): SEHNR, FQNEAQ (reference sequence). Trimming at V came to 8 bases and at J to 9 bases, leaving 7 bases not matched to a gene. CDR3 sequence reads: CASVRQGVSYTF. The DNA of the CDR3 is TGTGCCAGCGTCCGACAGGGGGTTAGCTACACCTTC.

The gene calls are TRBV5-1 and TRBJ2-5; 13 nucleotides align to TRBD2. CDR3 length equals 16 residues. From germline, CDR1 is SGHRS and CDR2 YFSETQ. V dropped 4 bases and J dropped 3; count of bases not matched to a gene: 6. The CDR3 spells CASSTIGLAGEETQYF. The CDR3 DNA sequence: TGCGCCAGCAGCACAATAGGACTAGCGGGAGAAGAGACCCAGTACTTC.

This clonotype was counted between two and nine times. The chain links TRBV5-1 to TRBJ2-7; no firm D call. V was cut by 0 bases and J by 1 base, with 8 bases left in between. The CDR3 totals 14 residues. Germline V gene sequence: CDR1 SGHRS, CDR2 YFSETQ. The CDR3 sequence: CASSLESESYEQYF. For the CDR3, the DNA is TGCGCCAGCAGCTTGGAAAGCGAGTCCTACGAGCAGTACTTC.

The chain has TRBV10-3 and TRBJ2-3; tentative D call: TRBD2 (6 bases). The CDR3 totals 14 residues. V lost 7 bases to trimming and J lost 8 bases, with 19 bases between them. Germline V gene data show CDR1 as ENHRY and CDR2 as SYGVKD. The CDR3 region is CAINLGLNLGTQYF. For the CDR3, the DNA is TGTGCCATCAATTTGGGACTCAATTTAGGTACGCAGTATTTT.

The CDR3 sequence: CATYRTGGTEAFF. CDR3 DNA sequence: TGTGCCACCTATAGGACAGGCGGCACTGAAGCTTTCTTT. The chain uses TRBV28 and TRBJ1-1, with 7 bases matching TRBD1. Germline CDR1 and CDR2: MDHEN and SYDVKM. After removal of 10 bases from V and 4 bases from J, the junction contained 9 bases not matched to a gene. The CDR3 loop spans 13 amino acids.